The 10 T cell receptor beta chains below all came from one sample that was sequenced in a study of blood T cell repertoires in COVID-19. The repertoire was sequenced with immunoSEQ multiplex PCR; TCRdb's copy has only in-frame clones and lacks some. Of around 150,000 clones listed, approximately 82% are singletons. The sequencing input was peripheral blood. These receptors were obtained from a woman in her forties with COVID-19, enrolled during active disease.

The V and J genes are TRBV20-1 and TRBJ2-7, with a possible D match to TRBD1 (5 bases). The germline gives CDR1 DFQATT, CDR2 SNEGSKA (reference sequence). The CDR3 totals 13 residues. The V end was cut by 3 bases, the J end by 4 bases, with 13 bases between. CDR3 coding DNA: TGCAGTGCTAGTTGGCAGGGCCTGTACGAGCAGTACTTC. Translated: CSASWQGLYEQYF.

The chain carries TRBV5-5 and TRBJ2-7, with 8 bases that match TRBD1. This CDR3 region has 15 residues. Per the germline V gene, CDR1 is SGHKS and CDR2 is YYEKEE (reference sequence). V lost 4 bases and J lost 0; bases outside the gene matches: 6. DNA of the CDR3: TGTGCCAGCAGCGTTGGACAGGGTAGCTCCTACGAGCAGTACTTC. Translating it yields CASSVGQGSSYEQYF.

The chain employs TRBV5-1 and TRBJ1-5, with D possibly being TRBD1 (5 bases). Trimming cost V 3 bases and J 7 bases, with 17 bases left between them. This CDR3 has 15 amino acids. CDR1 SGHRS and CDR2 YFSETQ come from the germline V gene. DNA for the CDR3: TGCGCCAGCAGCTCGACTGGGGGGGTCGAGCAGCCCCAGCATTTT. Translating it yields CASSSTGGVEQPQHF.

This rearrangement joins TRBV2 to TRBJ2-7; TRBD1 is a possible D gene (6 bases). Germline CDR1 SNHLY, CDR2 FYNNEI. The CDR3 length is 14 residues. Between the trimmed V and J ends, which lost 4 bases and 3 bases, there was a span of 13 bases. CDR3 coding DNA: TGTGCCAGCAGTGTCATCCGGGACAACTACGAGCAGTACTTC. Its translation: CASSVIRDNYEQYF.

The V and J genes are TRBV5-4 and TRBJ2-7; 9 bases fit TRBD1. This CDR3 is built from 15 residues. V shed 4 bases, J shed 1 base, and the junction held 6 bases outside the gene matches. The V gene's germline CDR1 is SGHNT and CDR2 YYREEE (reference sequence). For the CDR3, the DNA is TGTGCCAGCAGCCTGTTGGGACAGGGATCCTACGAGCAGTACGTC. It yields the protein CASSLLGQGSYEQYV.

The chain couples TRBV27 to TRBJ1-1; 8 bases are a match to TRBD1. Germline V gives CDR1 MNHEY, CDR2 SMNVEV (reference sequence). The CDR3 sequence is 16 residues long. V lost 3 bases and J lost 10; bases outside the gene matches: 16. The CDR3 DNA is TGTGCCAGCAGTTTCCGCTGGTCGGATAGAGGACAGGGAGCTTTCTTT. It codes for CASSFRWSDRGQGAFF.

This sequence joins TRBV19 and TRBJ2-1; TRBD2 aligns across 7 bases. Germline CDR1 reads LNHDA; CDR2 reads SQIVND (reference sequence). J gave up 0 bases and V 4 bases, and 6 bases lay outside the gene matches. The CDR3 spans 16 residues. CDR3 in amino acids: CASSSGGLNSYNEQFF. CDR3 DNA: TGTGCCAGTAGTAGCGGGGGATTAAACTCCTACAATGAGCAGTTCTTC.

DNA of the CDR3: TGTGCCAGCAGCTTAGAACCGGGCTACGAGCAGTACGTC. It translates to CASSLEPGYEQYV. V and J are TRBV11-2 and TRBJ2-7, with D unclear. From germline, CDR1 is SGHAT and CDR2 FQNNGV. This CDR3 spans 13 amino acids. The V end lost 0 bases, the J end lost 3 bases, and 6 bases lay between the germline ends.

The rearrangement uses TRBV30 and TRBJ1-3; D unclear. V lost 5 bases to trimming and J lost 0 bases, with 5 bases between them. This CDR3 contains 12 residues. Germline-derived CDR1 and CDR2 are GTSNPN and SVGIG (reference sequence). CDR3 DNA sequence: TGTGCCTGGCGGGGCTCTGGAAACACCATATATTTT. Its protein is CAWRGSGNTIYF.

The rearrangement uses TRBV4-2 and TRBJ2-5; D unresolved. Germline V gene sequence: CDR1 LGHNA, CDR2 YNFKEQ. V lost 2 bases and J 1 base, leaving 8 bases between the germline ends. CDR3 size: 14 residues. Here the CDR3 DNA reads TGTGCCAGCAGCCAACGGGTAAGCCAAGAGACCCAGTACTTC. This translates into CASSQRVSQETQYF.